These T cell receptor beta chains were read from a single sample in a study of blood T cell repertoires in COVID-19. The repertoire was sequenced with immunoSEQ multiplex PCR; TCRdb's copy has only in-frame clones and lacks some. The sample contains about 370,000 clones, about 89% of which appear only once. What was sequenced was peripheral blood. These TCRs come from a woman aged 25 to 39 with COVID-19, enrolled during active disease. The CDR3 runs from the conserved cysteine through the conserved F or W. The order of the fields is J gene, D gene, clone size, V gene, CDR3 DNA, CDR3 protein. D genes are given only for firm matches. Size is omitted from some rows. Given values are once, few, many or a class for expanded clones.

j_gene: TRBJ2-5
d_gene: .
abundance: .
v_gene: TRBV7-2
CDR3nt: TGTGCCAGCAGCCCCTTCGCGGGTTCAAAAGAGACCCAGTACTTC
CDR3aa: CASSPFAGSKETQYF

j_gene: TRBJ1-3
d_gene: .
abundance: .
v_gene: TRBV28
CDR3nt: TGTGCCAGCAGTCGACAGGCAGGCGGAAACACCATATATTTT
CDR3aa: CASSRQAGGNTIYF

j_gene: TRBJ2-1
d_gene: TRBD2
abundance: once
v_gene: TRBV5-6
CDR3nt: TGTGCCAGCAGCTTGACTAGCGGCTACAATGAGCAGTTCTTC
CDR3aa: CASSLTSGYNEQFF

j_gene: TRBJ2-7
d_gene: .
abundance: .
v_gene: TRBV5-4
CDR3nt: TGTGCCAGCAGCTCGCCGGGACAAGGCACCTACGAGCAGTACTTC
CDR3aa: CASSSPGQGTYEQYF

j_gene: TRBJ2-1
d_gene: TRBD2
abundance: .
v_gene: TRBV11-3
CDR3nt: TGTGCCAGCAGCTTCTCCGGGACTAGCGGATACAATGAGCAGTTCTTC
CDR3aa: CASSFSGTSGYNEQFF

j_gene: TRBJ2-5
d_gene: .
abundance: .
v_gene: TRBV30
CDR3nt: TGTGCCTGGAGACGAAAATGGCGGGGTAGAGGGGAGACCCAGTACTTC
CDR3aa: CAWRRKWRGRGETQYF

j_gene: TRBJ1-5
d_gene: TRBD1
abundance: .
v_gene: TRBV2
CDR3nt: TGTGCCAGCCGCAGAGGGATAAACAGGGGAATAGAGGGTCAGCCCCAGCATTTT
CDR3aa: CASRRGINRGIEGQPQHF

j_gene: TRBJ2-7
d_gene: .
abundance: .
v_gene: TRBV24-1
CDR3nt: TGTGCCACCAGTGATCCCTCACAGGGCTACGAGCAGTACTTC
CDR3aa: CATSDPSQGYEQYF

j_gene: TRBJ2-2
d_gene: TRBD2
abundance: .
v_gene: TRBV15
CDR3nt: TGTGCCACCAGCAGAGATCGCGGGAGGGCGAACACCGGGGAGCTGTTTTTT
CDR3aa: CATSRDRGRANTGELFF

j_gene: TRBJ2-7
d_gene: .
abundance: .
v_gene: TRBV3-1/TRBV3-2
CDR3nt: TGTGCCAGCAGCCAAGAGTTAGCGTCTGACGAGCAGTACTTC
CDR3aa: CASSQELASDEQYF

j_gene: TRBJ2-7
d_gene: TRBD2
abundance: .
v_gene: TRBV10-3
CDR3nt: TGTGCCACCGGACTAGCGGGAAGGGCCGTCAACTCCTACGAGCAGTACTTC
CDR3aa: CATGLAGRAVNSYEQYF

j_gene: TRBJ2-7
d_gene: TRBD1
abundance: once
v_gene: TRBV11-2
CDR3nt: TGTGCCAGCACCTGGACAGGGGGTGTCTACGAGCAGTACTTC
CDR3aa: CASTWTGGVYEQYF

j_gene: TRBJ2-2
d_gene: .
abundance: .
v_gene: TRBV28
CDR3nt: TGTGCCATCCCCGGCCAGGCCGGGGAGCTGTTTTTT
CDR3aa: CAIPGQAGELFF

j_gene: TRBJ2-3
d_gene: TRBD1
abundance: .
v_gene: TRBV24-1
CDR3nt: TGTGCCACCAGTGACCCAGGGGGAACAGATACGCAGTATTTT
CDR3aa: CATSDPGGTDTQYF

j_gene: TRBJ2-1
d_gene: TRBD2
abundance: .
v_gene: TRBV19
CDR3nt: TGTGCCAGTAGTATACATATCGCTAGCGGGAGCTATGAGCAGTTCTTC
CDR3aa: CASSIHIASGSYEQFF

j_gene: TRBJ1-3
d_gene: TRBD1
abundance: .
v_gene: TRBV2
CDR3nt: TGTGCCAGTAAGGGGACAGGGGGAAACACCATATATTTT
CDR3aa: CASKGTGGNTIYF

j_gene: TRBJ2-2
d_gene: TRBD2
abundance: .
v_gene: TRBV19
CDR3nt: TGTGCCAGTAGTTACCAGAGCGGGAGTCTAACCGGGGAGCTGTTTTTT
CDR3aa: CASSYQSGSLTGELFF

j_gene: TRBJ1-1
d_gene: .
abundance: few
v_gene: TRBV10-1
CDR3nt: TGCGCCAGCAGTGAGTCCCTCAGGGGAGACACTGAAGCTTTCTTT
CDR3aa: CASSESLRGDTEAFF

j_gene: TRBJ2-2
d_gene: TRBD2
abundance: once
v_gene: TRBV28
CDR3nt: TGTGCCAGCAATGGGGGGGGGAGAGCCACCGGGGAGCTGTTTTTT
CDR3aa: CASNGGGRATGELFF

j_gene: TRBJ1-3
d_gene: TRBD1
abundance: .
v_gene: TRBV20-1
CDR3nt: TGCAGTGCTAGTAGGGGGGCAGGTTACAGGGGAGGAAACACCATATATTTT
CDR3aa: CSASRGAGYRGGNTIYF

j_gene: TRBJ2-7
d_gene: .
abundance: .
v_gene: TRBV5-5
CDR3nt: TGTGCCAGCAGTCGTAGTACAGGGTACGAGCAGTACTTC
CDR3aa: CASSRSTGYEQYF

j_gene: TRBJ2-1
d_gene: .
abundance: .
v_gene: TRBV11-2
CDR3nt: TGTGCCAGCAGCGCCGGGACTGACTACAATGAGCAGTTCTTC
CDR3aa: CASSAGTDYNEQFF

j_gene: TRBJ2-7
d_gene: TRBD2
abundance: few
v_gene: TRBV19
CDR3nt: TGTGCCAGTAGTCCCTCAGCGGGAAACTACGAGCAGTACTTC
CDR3aa: CASSPSAGNYEQYF

j_gene: TRBJ2-5
d_gene: TRBD2
abundance: .
v_gene: TRBV3-1/TRBV3-2
CDR3nt: TGTGCCAGCAAAAAGGGCGGGGGCCAAGAGACCCAGTACTTC
CDR3aa: CASKKGGGQETQYF

j_gene: TRBJ1-5
d_gene: .
abundance: once
v_gene: TRBV12-3/TRBV12-4
CDR3nt: TGTGCCAGCAGTTTTGCGGGGACCCAGCCCCAGCATTTT
CDR3aa: CASSFAGTQPQHF

j_gene: TRBJ1-2
d_gene: .
abundance: .
v_gene: TRBV30
CDR3nt: TGTGCCTGGAGTTGGCAGAACTATGGCTACACCTTC
CDR3aa: CAWSWQNYGYTF

j_gene: TRBJ2-7
d_gene: TRBD2
abundance: .
v_gene: TRBV4-3
CDR3nt: TGCGCCAGCAGCCAAGATCTGGGACTAGTTTTCTCCGAGCAGTACTTC
CDR3aa: CASSQDLGLVFSEQYF

j_gene: TRBJ1-1
d_gene: TRBD1
abundance: .
v_gene: TRBV7-8
CDR3nt: TGTGCCAGCAGCTTACCTTTAGACAGGGCACCTGAAGCTTTCTTT
CDR3aa: CASSLPLDRAPEAFF

j_gene: TRBJ2-1
d_gene: TRBD2
abundance: .
v_gene: TRBV19
CDR3nt: TGTGCCAGTAGTATTAGGTGGGCGGGAGGGGGCTCCTACAATGAGCAGTTCTTC
CDR3aa: CASSIRWAGGGSYNEQFF

j_gene: TRBJ1-5
d_gene: .
abundance: .
v_gene: TRBV7-2
CDR3nt: TGTGCCAGCAGCTTAGCTTCGGTTTATCAGCCCCAGCATTTT
CDR3aa: CASSLASVYQPQHF

j_gene: TRBJ2-3
d_gene: TRBD1
abundance: once
v_gene: TRBV6-6
CDR3nt: TGTGCCAGCAGTCCAGACCTTCCAGGGGGCTTCAGCACAGATACGCAGTATTTT
CDR3aa: CASSPDLPGGFSTDTQYF

j_gene: TRBJ2-7
d_gene: .
abundance: .
v_gene: TRBV28
CDR3nt: TGTGCCAGCAAACCCCCGACTAGCTACGAGCAGTACTTC
CDR3aa: CASKPPTSYEQYF

j_gene: TRBJ2-5
d_gene: TRBD2
abundance: .
v_gene: TRBV3-1/TRBV3-2
CDR3nt: TGTGCCAGCAGCCAGGACCTCGCGGGAGTCGGAGAGACCCAGTACTTC
CDR3aa: CASSQDLAGVGETQYF

j_gene: TRBJ2-7
d_gene: TRBD2
abundance: .
v_gene: TRBV15
CDR3nt: TGTGCCACTAGCCGATGGGCTAGCGGAGCCTACGAGCAGTACTTC
CDR3aa: CATSRWASGAYEQYF

j_gene: TRBJ2-2
d_gene: .
abundance: few
v_gene: TRBV6-5
CDR3nt: TGTGCCAGCTCCAGGTGGCGGGAGAACACCGGGGAGCTGTTTTTT
CDR3aa: CASSRWRENTGELFF

j_gene: TRBJ2-5
d_gene: .
abundance: .
v_gene: TRBV5-1
CDR3nt: TGCGCCAGCAGCTTGGGAGAGCCCGGGGAGACCCAGTACTTC
CDR3aa: CASSLGEPGETQYF

j_gene: TRBJ2-5
d_gene: TRBD2
abundance: .
v_gene: TRBV28
CDR3nt: TGTGCCAGCACTTCTTCCCTTTGGGGGGGAAAAGAGACCCAGTACTTC
CDR3aa: CASTSSLWGGKETQYF

j_gene: TRBJ2-2
d_gene: .
abundance: .
v_gene: TRBV6-5
CDR3nt: TGTGCCAGCAGCGGCAGGGTAATTTACACCGGGGAGCTGTTTTTT
CDR3aa: CASSGRVIYTGELFF

j_gene: TRBJ1-4
d_gene: .
abundance: few
v_gene: TRBV6-6
CDR3nt: TGTGCCAGCAGTTATGGGTCTTGGGGCGAAAAACTGTTTTTT
CDR3aa: CASSYGSWGEKLFF

j_gene: TRBJ2-1
d_gene: TRBD2
abundance: .
v_gene: TRBV2
CDR3nt: TGTGCCAGCAGCGCCCGACGTCCGGGACTAGCCGCGAATGAGCAGTTCTTC
CDR3aa: CASSARRPGLAANEQFF

j_gene: TRBJ2-7
d_gene: .
abundance: .
v_gene: TRBV4-3
CDR3nt: TGCGCCAGCAGCCAAGATAGGCAGGCTCCCTCCTACGAGCAGTACTTC
CDR3aa: CASSQDRQAPSYEQYF

j_gene: TRBJ1-1
d_gene: .
abundance: once
v_gene: TRBV11-2
CDR3nt: TGTGCCAGCAGCGTAGGGTCGGGGACTGAAGCTTTCTTT
CDR3aa: CASSVGSGTEAFF

j_gene: TRBJ1-2
d_gene: TRBD1
abundance: .
v_gene: TRBV2
CDR3nt: TGTGCCAGCAGCGGTAGGGGGCTCCTCTATGGCTACACCTTC
CDR3aa: CASSGRGLLYGYTF

j_gene: TRBJ2-5
d_gene: .
abundance: .
v_gene: TRBV6-6
CDR3nt: TGTGCCAGCAGTTACCTGGACAGCCAAGAGACCCAGTACTTC
CDR3aa: CASSYLDSQETQYF

j_gene: TRBJ2-1
d_gene: TRBD2
abundance: .
v_gene: TRBV5-4
CDR3nt: TGTGCCAGCAGCTTGGGCCTAGCGGGGAGCTCCTACAATGAGCAGTTCTTC
CDR3aa: CASSLGLAGSSYNEQFF

j_gene: TRBJ2-5
d_gene: .
abundance: .
v_gene: TRBV7-2
CDR3nt: TGTGCCAGCAGCTTAATGGGGGGCCAAGAGACCCAGTACTTC
CDR3aa: CASSLMGGQETQYF

j_gene: TRBJ2-3
d_gene: .
abundance: .
v_gene: TRBV21-1
CDR3nt: TGTGCCAGCAGCAAAGGGAGGAGGACAGGGGGCGGCACAGATACGCAGTATTTT
CDR3aa: CASSKGRRTGGGTDTQYF

j_gene: TRBJ2-7
d_gene: TRBD1
abundance: .
v_gene: TRBV7-6
CDR3nt: TGTGCCAGCAGCTCCTGGACAGGGACCCTTCACGAGCAGTACTTC
CDR3aa: CASSSWTGTLHEQYF

j_gene: TRBJ2-7
d_gene: TRBD1
abundance: .
v_gene: TRBV10-3
CDR3nt: TGTGCCATCAGGGCAGGGGGAAACGAGCAGTACTTC
CDR3aa: CAIRAGGNEQYF

j_gene: TRBJ2-7
d_gene: TRBD2
abundance: .
v_gene: TRBV7-2
CDR3nt: TGTGCCAGCAGCTTAGTGTGGGTAGCGGGGGAGCAGTACTTC
CDR3aa: CASSLVWVAGEQYF